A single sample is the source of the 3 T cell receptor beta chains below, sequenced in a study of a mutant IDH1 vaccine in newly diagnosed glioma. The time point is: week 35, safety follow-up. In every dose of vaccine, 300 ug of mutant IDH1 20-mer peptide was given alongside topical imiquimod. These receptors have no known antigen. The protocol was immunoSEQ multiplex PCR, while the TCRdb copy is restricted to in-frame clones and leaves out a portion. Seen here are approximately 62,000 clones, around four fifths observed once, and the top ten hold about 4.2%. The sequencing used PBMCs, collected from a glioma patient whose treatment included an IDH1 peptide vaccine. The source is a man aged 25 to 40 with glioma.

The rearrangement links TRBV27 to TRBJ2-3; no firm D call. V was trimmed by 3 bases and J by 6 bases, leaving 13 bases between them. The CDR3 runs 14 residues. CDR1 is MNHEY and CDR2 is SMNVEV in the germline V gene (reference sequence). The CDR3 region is CASSLGSFRDTQYF. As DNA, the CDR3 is TGTGCCAGCAGTTTGGGGTCGTTTCGGGATACGCAGTATTTT.

CDR3 nucleotide sequence: TGTGCCAGCGGGACAGCACTATCCTACGAGCAGTACTTC. This sequence encodes CASGTALSYEQYF. The chain employs TRBV25-1 and TRBJ2-5; TRBD1 matches 7 bases. The J call may be faulty, since TRBJ2-7 better matches the DNA end. The CDR3 runs to 13 residues. Germline values: CDR1 MGHDK, CDR2 SYGVNS.

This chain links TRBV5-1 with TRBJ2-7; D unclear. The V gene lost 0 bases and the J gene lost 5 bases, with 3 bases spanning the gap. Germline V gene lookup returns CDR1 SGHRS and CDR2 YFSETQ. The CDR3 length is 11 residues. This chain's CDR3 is CASSLADEQYF. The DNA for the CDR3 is TGCGCCAGCAGCTTGGCGGACGAGCAGTACTTC.